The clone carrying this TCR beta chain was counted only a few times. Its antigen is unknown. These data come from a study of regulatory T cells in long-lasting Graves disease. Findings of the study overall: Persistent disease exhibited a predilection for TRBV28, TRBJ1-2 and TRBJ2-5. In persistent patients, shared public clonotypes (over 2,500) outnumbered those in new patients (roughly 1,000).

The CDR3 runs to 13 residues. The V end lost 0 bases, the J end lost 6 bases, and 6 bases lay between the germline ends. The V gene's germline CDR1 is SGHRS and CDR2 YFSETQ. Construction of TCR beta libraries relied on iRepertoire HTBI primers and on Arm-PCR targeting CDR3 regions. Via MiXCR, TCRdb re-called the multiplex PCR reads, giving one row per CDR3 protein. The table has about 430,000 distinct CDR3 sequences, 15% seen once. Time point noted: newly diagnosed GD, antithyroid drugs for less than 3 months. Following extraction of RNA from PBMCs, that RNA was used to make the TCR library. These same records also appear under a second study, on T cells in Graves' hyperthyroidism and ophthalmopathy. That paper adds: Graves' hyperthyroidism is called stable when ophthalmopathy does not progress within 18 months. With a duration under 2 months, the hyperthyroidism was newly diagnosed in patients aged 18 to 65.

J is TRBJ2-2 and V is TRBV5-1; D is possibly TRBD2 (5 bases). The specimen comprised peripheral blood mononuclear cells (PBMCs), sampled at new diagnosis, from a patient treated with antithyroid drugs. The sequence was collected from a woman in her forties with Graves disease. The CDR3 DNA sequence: TGCGCCAGCAGCTTGGACGGGGCCGGGGAGCTGTTTTTT. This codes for CASSLDGAGELFF.